This entry concerns a single T cell receptor beta chain. Its antigen remains unknown. The data belong to a study of cytomegalovirus exposure and HLA in healthy donors. Study-level background: Around 180 million T cells yielded under 130 million unique TCR beta sequences in earlier analysis. Study outcomes and limitations: With later analysis, a missense DCLRE1C variant became linked to TCR beta V- and J-gene trimming.

60 Vbeta and 13 Jbeta primers were used in PCR. Assay used: immunoSEQ multiplex PCR; TCRdb lists only in-frame clones, some missing. This table holds about 160,000 clones, roughly 80% found once. The CDR3 spans 14 residues. Germline V gene lookup returns CDR1 SGHTA and CDR2 FQGNSA. The ends were cut back, 1 base at V and 1 base at J, with 7 bases in the middle. The chain joins TRBV7-2 to TRBJ2-5; tentatively, D is TRBD1 (5 bases). This receptor was identified in a man aged 18 to 30 in good health and CMV-seropositive. The sequencing sample was made of PBMCs. The CDR3 bases are TGTGCCAGCAGCTTAGGGGGCTCCCAAGAGACCCAGTACTTC. Translation: CASSLGGSQETQYF. The full variable domain, with the rest looked up from reference TRBV7-2 and TRBJ2-5, is GAGVSQSPSNKVTEKGKDVELRCDPISGHTALYWYRQSLGQGLEFLIYFQGNSAPDKSGLPSDRFSAERTGGSVSTLTIQRTQQEDSAVYLCASSLGGSQETQYFGPGTRLLVL.